A selection of T cell receptor beta chains follows, all from one sample in a study of shared clonotypes between healthy human individuals. Assay: immunoSEQ multiplex PCR; the TCRdb copy retains only in-frame clones and omits some. The sample lists 2 million to 3 million clones; roughly 93% were seen once. Sequenced: naive CD4+ T cells from PBMCs. All receptors derive from a man younger than 30 in good health. Some clones in this sample may be carry-over from other donors' samples. CDR3s include the opening cysteine and the closing phenylalanine or tryptophan. The D gene is left open where the match is weak. Some rows mark clone size as missing; the rest say once, few, many or name a class of expanded clone.

len,j_gene,v_gene,abundance,d_gene,CDR3nt,CDR3aa
16,TRBJ1-2,TRBV5-4,.,TRBD1,TGTGCCAGCAGCCCGTCATGGGACAGGGGTAACTATGGCTACACCTTC,CASSPSWDRGNYGYTF
14,TRBJ2-1,TRBV28,.,TRBD1,TGTGCCAGCGGACGGACAGGGGGCTACAATGAGCAGTTCTTC,CASGRTGGYNEQFF
16,TRBJ2-7,TRBV5-6,.,TRBD1,TGTGCCAGCACCCTGCATGATGGGACAGGAACTAACGAGCAGTACTTC,CASTLHDGTGTNEQYF
15,TRBJ2-1,TRBV5-6,.,TRBD2,TGTGCCAGCAGCCGTAGCGGGAGAGGGGTCGGGGAGCAGTTCTTC,CASSRSGRGVGEQFF
19,TRBJ1-1,TRBV5-8,.,.,TGTGCCAGCAGCCTGGCCATAAGAACAGGGTTCTACGTGAACACTGAAGCTTTCTTT,CASSLAIRTGFYVNTEAFF
15,TRBJ2-1,TRBV19,.,TRBD1,TGTGCCAGTAGTAAACAGGGGCCCAGCTACAATGAGCAGTTCTTC,CASSKQGPSYNEQFF
16,TRBJ2-7,TRBV7-2,.,TRBD2,TGTGCCAGCAGCTTTCTAGCGGGAGTGGTAGGGCACGAGCAGTACTTC,CASSFLAGVVGHEQYF
19,TRBJ2-7,TRBV28,.,TRBD1,TGTGCCAGCAGTCCCTTGACCTTAGGACAGGGTTTACTCTCCTACGAGCAGTACTTC,CASSPLTLGQGLLSYEQYF
14,TRBJ1-5,TRBV28,once,TRBD1,TGTGCCAGCTCCAAACAGGGGGCTAATCAGCCCCAGCATTTT,CASSKQGANQPQHF
12,TRBJ1-1,TRBV29-1,.,TRBD1,TGCAGCGTGAGTCCAGGGGGCACTGAAGCTTTCTTT,CSVSPGGTEAFF
13,TRBJ1-2,TRBV6-6,.,.,TGTGCCAGCAGGGGCAGGGAGCGTGTCGGCTACACCTTC,CASRGRERVGYTF
14,TRBJ1-2,TRBV7-3,.,.,TGTGCCAGCAGCGACGTCGGGCCAGGCTATGGCTACACCTTC,CASSDVGPGYGYTF
14,TRBJ2-7,TRBV18,.,TRBD1,TGTGCCAGCTCGCAAGGACAGGTTACCTACGAGCAGTACTTC,CASSQGQVTYEQYF
14,TRBJ2-5,TRBV5-4,.,TRBD2,TGTGCCAGCAGCGGGGGACTAGCGGCACAGACCCAGTACTTC,CASSGGLAAQTQYF
16,TRBJ2-4,TRBV7-2,.,.,TGTGCCAGCAGCTTACTGAGTGACCTAGCCAAAAACATTCAGTACTTC,CASSLLSDLAKNIQYF
14,TRBJ1-1,TRBV7-2,once,TRBD1,TGTGCCAGCAGCTTTTTCCAGGGGGACACTGAAGCTTTCTTT,CASSFFQGDTEAFF
13,TRBJ1-1,TRBV18,few,.,TGTGCCAGCTCACCGAGAAGCAACACTGAAGCTTTCTTT,CASSPRSNTEAFF
14,TRBJ1-2,TRBV15,.,.,TGTGCCACCAGCGGAGGGGGGGCGCGGTATGGCTACACCTTC,CATSGGGARYGYTF
14,TRBJ2-7,TRBV7-2,.,.,TGTGCCAGCAGCTTAAAGCTCGGCCTCTACGAGCAGTACTTC,CASSLKLGLYEQYF